This TCR beta chain originates from a study of cytomegalovirus exposure and HLA in healthy donors. General observations from the study: Overall, approximately 150 TCR beta chains were annotated as cytomegalovirus-associated. Specific recognition of CMV antigens was confirmed in vitro for a few chains (all CMV-associated). Available immune exposure information was restricted to CMV serostatus only.

About this clone itself: The antigen remains undetermined.

Germline lookup yields CDR1 SQVTM and CDR2 ANQGSEA. The CDR3 contains 15 residues. V was clipped by 2 bases and J by 4 bases, with 15 bases between them. PCR used 60 Vbeta primers and 13 Jbeta primers. Clones were read by immunoSEQ multiplex PCR, and TCRdb kept only the in-frame ones, dropping some. Among roughly 140,000 clones listed, approximately 78% were seen once. The rearrangement joins TRBV29-1 to TRBJ2-1; possible D gene TRBD2, 7 bases. The sequenced sample was PBMCs. This clonotype was obtained from a female donor in good health and CMV-seronegative. CDR3: CSVELAGEGYNEQFF. The CDR3 DNA follows: TGCAGCGTTGAATTGGCAGGGGAGGGATACAATGAGCAGTTCTTC.